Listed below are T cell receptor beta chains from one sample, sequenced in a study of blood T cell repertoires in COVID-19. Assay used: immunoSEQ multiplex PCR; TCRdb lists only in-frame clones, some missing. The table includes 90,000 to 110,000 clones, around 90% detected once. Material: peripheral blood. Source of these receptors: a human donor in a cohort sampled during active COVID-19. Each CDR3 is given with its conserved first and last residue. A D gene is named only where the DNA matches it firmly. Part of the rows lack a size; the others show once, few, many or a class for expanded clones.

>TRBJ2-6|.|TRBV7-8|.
CASRGRAGANVLTF
TGTGCCAGCAGGGGCCGCGCTGGGGCCAACGTCCTGACTTTC
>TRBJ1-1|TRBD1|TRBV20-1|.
CSARQGIEAFF
TGCAGTGCGAGACAGGGAATTGAAGCTTTCTTT
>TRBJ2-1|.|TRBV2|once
CASKGVIEQFF
TGTGCCAGCAAAGGAGTCATTGAGCAGTTCTTC
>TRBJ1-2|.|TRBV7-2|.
CASSLYRANYGYTF
TGTGCCAGCAGCTTATATCGAGCTAACTATGGCTACACCTTC
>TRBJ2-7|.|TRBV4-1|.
CASSQGPQTPLRPYEQYF
TGCGCCAGCAGCCAGGGTCCCCAGACTCCCCTTCGCCCCTACGAGCAGTACTTC
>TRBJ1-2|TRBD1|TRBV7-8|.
CASSPRSTGRGGYTF
TGTGCCAGCAGCCCCAGGTCGACAGGGAGAGGTGGCTACACCTTC
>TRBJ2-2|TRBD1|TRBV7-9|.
CASSFGTGGHTGELFF
TGTGCCAGCAGCTTCGGGACAGGGGGGCACACCGGGGAGCTGTTTTTT
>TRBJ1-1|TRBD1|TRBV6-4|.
CASRNRGRTEAFF
TGTGCCAGCAGAAACAGGGGTCGGACTGAAGCTTTCTTT
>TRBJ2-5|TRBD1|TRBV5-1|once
CASSAEGQGVQETQYF
TGCGCCAGCAGCGCAGAGGGACAGGGAGTTCAAGAGACCCAGTACTTC
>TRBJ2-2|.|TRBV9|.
CASSLGHLNTGELFF
TGTGCCAGCAGCTTGGGACATCTGAACACCGGGGAGCTGTTTTTT
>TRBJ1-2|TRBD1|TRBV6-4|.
CASSATPGTGGHYGYTF
TGTGCCAGCAGTGCTACACCCGGGACAGGGGGCCACTATGGCTACACCTTC
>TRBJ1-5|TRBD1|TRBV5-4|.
CASSPGQAQPQHF
TGTGCCAGCAGCCCGGGACAGGCTCAGCCCCAGCATTTT
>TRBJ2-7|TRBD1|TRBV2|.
CASKDRVPPYEQYF
TGTGCCAGCAAGGACAGGGTTCCTCCCTACGAGCAGTACTTC
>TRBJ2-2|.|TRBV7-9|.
CASSLGGRQNTGELFF
TGTGCCAGCAGCTTAGGGGGGCGGCAGAACACCGGGGAGCTGTTTTTT
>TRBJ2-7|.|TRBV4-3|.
CASSQERGTGYEQYF
TGCGCCAGCAGCCAAGAGCGTGGCACGGGGTACGAGCAGTACTTC
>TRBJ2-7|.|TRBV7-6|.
CAFGTQDLLGGYEQYF
TGTGCCTTCGGAACACAAGACTTGCTAGGGGGCTACGAGCAGTACTTC
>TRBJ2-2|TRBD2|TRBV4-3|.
CASSQDRETSGRQGTGELFF
TGCGCCAGCAGCCAAGATCGGGAGACTAGCGGCCGACAGGGCACCGGGGAGCTGTTTTTT
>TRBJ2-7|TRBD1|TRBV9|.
CASSAGTGYEQYF
TGTGCCAGCAGCGCAGGGACAGGGTACGAGCAGTACTTC
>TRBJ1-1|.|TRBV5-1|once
CASNKAAMNTEAFF
TGCGCCAGCAACAAGGCAGCGATGAACACTGAAGCTTTCTTT
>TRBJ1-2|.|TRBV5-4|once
CASSLDPGSNYGYTF
TGTGCCAGCAGCTTGGACCCGGGATCTAACTATGGCTACACCTTC
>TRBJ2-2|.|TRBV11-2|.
CASSLDSTGELFF
TGTGCCAGCAGCTTAGACTCCACCGGGGAGCTGTTTTTT
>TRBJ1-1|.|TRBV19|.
CASSWGVGTEAFF
TGTGCCAGTAGTTGGGGGGTAGGCACTGAAGCTTTCTTT
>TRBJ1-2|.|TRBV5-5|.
CASNPGIPNYGYTF
TGTGCCAGCAATCCAGGGATACCTAACTATGGCTACACCTTC
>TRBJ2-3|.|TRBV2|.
CASSLENPDTQYF
TGTGCCAGCAGTCTAGAAAACCCAGATACGCAGTATTTT
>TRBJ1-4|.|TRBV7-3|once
CASGRGWDEKLFF
TGTGCCAGCGGGAGGGGCTGGGATGAAAAACTGTTTTTT
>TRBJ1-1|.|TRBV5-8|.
CASSIGRGRTEAFF
TGTGCCAGCAGCATAGGTAGGGGTCGAACTGAAGCTTTCTTT
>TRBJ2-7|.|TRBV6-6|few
CASSYSLFIEQYF
TGTGCCAGCAGTTACTCCCTTTTTATCGAGCAGTACTTC
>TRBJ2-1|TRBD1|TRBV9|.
CASTQGTANEQFF
TGTGCCAGCACGCAGGGGACAGCCAATGAGCAGTTCTTC
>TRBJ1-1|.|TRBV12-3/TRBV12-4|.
CASSWEVGRGTFF
.
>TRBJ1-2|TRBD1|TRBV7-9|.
CASSPVDRAANGYTF
TGTGCCAGCAGCCCAGTCGACAGGGCGGCAAATGGCTACACCTTC
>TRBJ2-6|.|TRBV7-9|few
CASSSRANRAGANVLTF
TGTGCCAGCAGCTCTAGAGCGAACAGGGCTGGGGCCAACGTCCTGACTTTC
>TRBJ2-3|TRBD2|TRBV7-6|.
CASSLETSGGLRGGTQYF
TGTGCCAGCAGCTTAGAGACTAGCGGGGGCCTACGGGGAGGTACGCAGTATTTT
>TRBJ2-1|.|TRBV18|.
CASSPEDLAYNEQFF
TGTGCCAGCTCACCTGAGGACTTGGCCTACAATGAGCAGTTCTTC
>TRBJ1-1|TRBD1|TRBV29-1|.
CSIRDSPNTEAFF
TGCAGCATACGGGACAGCCCGAACACTGAAGCTTTCTTT
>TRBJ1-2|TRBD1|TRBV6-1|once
CASSERGRGYGYTF
TGTGCCAGCAGTGAAAGGGGGCGCGGCTATGGCTACACCTTC
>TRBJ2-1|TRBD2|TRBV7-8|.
CASRVSGGAYNEQFF
TGTGCCAGTCGAGTATCGGGGGGGGCTTACAATGAGCAGTTCTTC
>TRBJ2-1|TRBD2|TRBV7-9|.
CASSHGLAGARGEQFF
TGTGCCAGCAGCCATGGACTAGCGGGGGCTCGGGGTGAGCAGTTCTTC
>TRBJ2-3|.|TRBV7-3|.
CASSLILRPPLYF
TGTGCCAGCAGCTTAATCCTCCGTCCTCCCTTGTATTTT
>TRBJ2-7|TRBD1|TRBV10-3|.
CATLDRDHSYEQYF
TGTGCCACCCTCGACAGGGACCACTCCTACGAGCAGTACTTC
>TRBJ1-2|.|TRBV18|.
CASSEQANYGYTF
TGTGCCAGCTCAGAACAAGCTAACTATGGCTACACCTTC
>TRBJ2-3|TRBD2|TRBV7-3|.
CASSLVGLAGGLVKPDTQYF
TGTGCCAGCAGCTTAGTGGGACTAGCGGGAGGGCTGGTGAAGCCAGATACGCAGTATTTT
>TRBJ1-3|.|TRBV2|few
CASSEPRSGNTIYF
TGTGCCAGCAGTGAACCCCGCTCTGGAAACACCATATATTTT
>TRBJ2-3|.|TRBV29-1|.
CSVRDFFADTQYF
TGCAGCGTCCGGGACTTTTTCGCAGATACGCAGTATTTT
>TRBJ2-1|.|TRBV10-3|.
CAISEFEEPNEQFF
TGTGCCATCAGTGAGTTTGAGGAGCCGAATGAGCAGTTCTTC
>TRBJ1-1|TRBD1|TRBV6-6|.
CASSTRQGIGTEAFF
TGTGCCAGCAGTACTCGACAGGGGATCGGCACTGAAGCTTTCTTT
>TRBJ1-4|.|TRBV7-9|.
CASSLGGANEKLFF
TGTGCCAGCAGCTTGGGCGGGGCTAATGAAAAACTGTTTTTT
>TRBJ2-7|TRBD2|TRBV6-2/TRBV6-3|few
CASSYPGGHEQYF
TGTGCCAGCAGTTACCCGGGAGGGCACGAGCAGTACTTC